This T cell receptor beta chain was found in a study of Ad26.COV2.S vaccination and SARS-CoV-2 variants. The CDR3 is 17 residues long. Germline CDR1 is KGHDR and CDR2 is SFDVKD. After removal of 3 bases from V and 3 bases from J, the junction contained 9 bases not matched to a gene. Libraries were prepared by immunoSEQ multiplex PCR; TCRdb keeps only in-frame clonotypes and omits some of them. The table includes 200,000 to 250,000 clones, roughly 90% detected once. Stated treatment: some 19 received Ad26.COV2.S at low or high dose, single or two shots; about 5 received placebo; per-sample allocation not given. All samples were drawn on day 63, counting from the first vaccine or placebo injection.

The chain has TRBV24-1 and TRBJ2-7, with 11 nucleotides matching TRBD2. Sequencing was performed on peripheral blood, taken in a trial of Ad26.COV2.S vaccine versus placebo. The TCR comes from a person between 18 and 65 years old who received the Ad26.COV2.S COVID-19 vaccine or a placebo. The CDR3 nucleotides are TGTGCCACCAGTGATGGGACTAGCGGAGCGGACGGCTACGAGCAGTACTTC. Its protein product is CATSDGTSGADGYEQYF.